This is a list of T cell receptor beta chains from one sample in a study of beta chain features in type 1 diabetes. Only in-frame clones appear in the TCRdb table, and some are missing; sequencing was by immunoSEQ multiplex PCR. The repertoire has about 650,000 clones, 9.5% to 15% of them found once; the top ten carry more than 0.1%. The sequenced sample consisted of naive CD4+ T cells from blood. The source is a man aged 30 to 45 with type 1 diabetes. The CDR3 runs from the conserved cysteine through the conserved F or W. A D gene is named only where the DNA matches it firmly. Size values are once, few and many counts, or a class for expanded clones, and some rows have none.

.	TRBV5-1	TRBD1	TRBJ1-1	TGCGCCAGCAGCTTACAGGGGGCGGATACTGAAGCTTTCTTT	CASSLQGADTEAFF
.	TRBV4-3	TRBD2	TRBJ2-7	TGCGCCAGCAGCCAAGCCGGGACTAGCGGCCCCTACGAGCAGTACTTC	CASSQAGTSGPYEQYF
.	TRBV5-1	TRBD2	TRBJ2-7	TGCGCCAGCAGCTTGGGTCCGGGACTAGCGGAGGGCGAGCAGTACTTC	CASSLGPGLAEGEQYF
few	TRBV5-1	.	TRBJ2-1	TGCGCCAGCAGCTTGGGGTCGCAGGGGAGTAAGGGTGAGCAGTTCTTC	CASSLGSQGSKGEQFF
.	TRBV28	.	TRBJ1-3	TGTGCCAGCAGTATACGGGAATCCGGAAACACCATATATTTT	CASSIRESGNTIYF
once	TRBV5-6	.	TRBJ2-7	TGTGCCAGCAGCTTGGATGGTACAGGACCAATATACTACGAGCAGTACTTC	CASSLDGTGPIYYEQYF
.	TRBV25-1	.	TRBJ1-1	TGTGCCAGCAGTGAATCTGGGGGGGCGCGCACTGAAGCTTTCTTT	CASSESGGARTEAFF
.	TRBV28	TRBD1	TRBJ2-7	TGTGCCAGCAGTTTAGAACAGGGGGCCTTGGGTTACGAGCAGTACTTC	CASSLEQGALGYEQYF
few	TRBV14	TRBD1	TRBJ2-3	TGTGCCAGCAGCCAAGATAGGGGCACAGTAGGGGGCTCAGATACGCAGTATTTT	CASSQDRGTVGGSDTQYF
.	TRBV6-1	.	TRBJ2-3	TGTGCCAGCGATACTTCCCAGAGCACAGATACGCAGTATTTT	CASDTSQSTDTQYF
.	TRBV19	.	TRBJ2-3	TGTGCCAGTAGTCTCAGACAGACAGATACGCAGTATTTT	CASSLRQTDTQYF
few	TRBV5-1	.	TRBJ2-7	TGCGCCAGCAGCTTGGCTCCAGGGATTCTAAACGAGCAGTACTTC	CASSLAPGILNEQYF
.	TRBV5-1	.	TRBJ2-2	TGCGCCAGCAGCTTGACTAGCCCGAACACCGGGGAGCTGTTTTTT	CASSLTSPNTGELFF
few	TRBV28	TRBD1	TRBJ1-2	TGTGCCAGCAGTTTACTGACAGGGGGCCGGTATGGCTACACCTTC	CASSLLTGGRYGYTF
few	TRBV4-3	TRBD1	TRBJ1-2	TGCGCCAGCAGCCAAGATAGTCAGGGGGCGTCTGGCTACACCTTC	CASSQDSQGASGYTF
few	TRBV7-2	TRBD2	TRBJ2-1	TGTGCCAGCAGCTCGACTAGCGGGGGGGCTAGTGAGCAGTTCTTC	CASSSTSGGASEQFF
few	TRBV5-4	TRBD1	TRBJ1-2	TGTGCCAGCAGCCCTCGAGGACAGGGGGCGAGTGGCTACACCTTC	CASSPRGQGASGYTF
many	TRBV7-9	.	TRBJ2-1	TGTGCCAGCAGCTTAGGGGAGATAGAGTTCTTC	CASSLGEIEFF
.	TRBV5-4	.	TRBJ2-2	TGTGCCAGCAGCTTGGTGCCGGTCACCGGGGAGCTGTTTTTT	CASSLVPVTGELFF
.	TRBV6-5	.	TRBJ1-5	TGTGCCAGCAGCCGGGGTTTTAGCAATCAGCCCCAGCATTTT	CASSRGFSNQPQHF
few	TRBV6-5	.	TRBJ1-6	TGTGCCAGCAGTTTTGGCAGCTATAATTCACCCCTCCACTTT	CASSFGSYNSPLHF
.	TRBV28	.	TRBJ2-5	TGTGCCAGCAGCCCGGGGCCCAGGGGATCAAAGACCCAGTACTTC	CASSPGPRGSKTQYF
.	TRBV7-9	.	TRBJ1-4	TGTGCCAGCAGCTTAGACAGGGCGGGCAAACTGTTTTTT	CASSLDRAGKLFF
few	TRBV6-5	TRBD1	TRBJ2-7	TGTGCCAGCAGTTATGCCGGGACAGGGTCCTACGAGCAGTACTTC	CASSYAGTGSYEQYF
few	TRBV9	.	TRBJ2-5	TGTGCCAGCAGCGTAGCTGGGGGCAGAATAGAGACCCAGTACTTC	CASSVAGGRIETQYF
.	TRBV5-4	TRBD1	TRBJ2-3	TGTGCCAGCAGCTTACAGGGGACCACAGATACGCAGTATTTT	CASSLQGTTDTQYF
.	TRBV9	.	TRBJ2-2	TGTGCCAGCAGCGACGGGAACACCGGGGAGCTGTTTTTT	CASSDGNTGELFF
.	TRBV9	TRBD1	TRBJ1-2	TGTGCCAGCAGCCTAGGGGGCAGACTACATGGCTACACCTTC	CASSLGGRLHGYTF
few	TRBV7-9	.	TRBJ2-3	TGTGCCAGCAGCTTATTAGGCAGCAGCACAGATACGCAGTATTTT	CASSLLGSSTDTQYF
few	TRBV7-2	.	TRBJ2-1	TGTGCCAGCAGCTTATTAGGGAGCTCCTACAATGAGCAGTTCTTC	CASSLLGSSYNEQFF
.	TRBV9	TRBD2	TRBJ2-5	TGTGCCAGCAGCGTCGGGACTAGCGGGGGCTGGGAGACCCAGTACTTC	CASSVGTSGGWETQYF
few	TRBV9	.	TRBJ1-1	TGTGCCAGCAGCGTTTCAGGGTCGGACACTGAAGCTTTCTTT	CASSVSGSDTEAFF
.	TRBV5-4	.	TRBJ1-2	TGTGCCAGCAGCAACGCTCGGGCCTCACAAAAAGGCTACACCTTC	CASSNARASQKGYTF
few	TRBV7-2	TRBD1	TRBJ1-1	TGTGCCAGCAGCGTGGACAGGGGATCCACTGAAGCTTTCTTT	CASSVDRGSTEAFF
.	TRBV11-2	.	TRBJ2-2	TGTGCCAGCAGCTTAGATTTAGGGTGGGGGCACGGGGAGCTGTTTTTT	CASSLDLGWGHGELFF
.	TRBV4-3	.	TRBJ1-5	TGCGCCAGCAGCCAATTGGCAGGGAAGGATCAGCCCCAGCATTTT	CASSQLAGKDQPQHF
few	TRBV18	.	TRBJ2-1	TGTGCCAGCTCACCACCGAACAGCCAGAGCTCCTACAATGAGCAGTTCTTC	CASSPPNSQSSYNEQFF
.	TRBV7-9	TRBD1	TRBJ2-7	TGTGCCAGCAACAGGGGGTTACCCGACGAGCAGTACTTC	CASNRGLPDEQYF
few	TRBV6-4	.	TRBJ1-2	TGTGCCAGCAGTGCAGACGGGAACTACCGGACCGGCTACACCTTC	CASSADGNYRTGYTF
few	TRBV6-1	TRBD1	TRBJ1-4	TGTGCCAGCAGTGAAGGGACAGGTCTTGCAAAACTGTTTTTT	CASSEGTGLAKLFF
.	TRBV10-3	TRBD1	TRBJ2-2	TGTGCCATCAGTGCCGCCGGGACAGGGAACACCGGGGAGCTGTTTTTT	CAISAAGTGNTGELFF
.	TRBV2	TRBD1	TRBJ2-5	TGTGCCAGCAGTCAGGGGGCAGGGGAGACCCAGTACTTC	CASSQGAGETQYF
.	TRBV7-2	TRBD1	TRBJ1-6	TGTGCCAGCAGCTTGGGACAGGGGGTCGGTTCACCCCTCCACTTT	CASSLGQGVGSPLHF
.	TRBV9	.	TRBJ1-3	TGTGCCAGCAGCCCCCAAACACGCTCTGGAAACACCATATATTTT	CASSPQTRSGNTIYF
.	TRBV7-2	TRBD1	TRBJ2-5	TGTGCCAGCAGCGCGCGGACAGGAGGTCAAGAGACCCAGTACTTC	CASSARTGGQETQYF
few	TRBV2	TRBD2	TRBJ2-1	TGTGCCAGCAGGCTCTTAACTAGCGGGACCTACAATGAGCAGTTCTTC	CASRLLTSGTYNEQFF
few	TRBV11-2	TRBD1	TRBJ2-7	TGTGCCAGCACCGGACGACAGGGGAGCTCCTACGAGCAGTACTTC	CASTGRQGSSYEQYF
.	TRBV6-1	.	TRBJ1-5	TGTGCCAGCAGTGAGAGTAATCAGCCCCAGCATTTT	CASSESNQPQHF
few	TRBV10-3	.	TRBJ2-7	TGTGCCACAACACCAGGTCCCTACGAGCAGTACTTC	CATTPGPYEQYF
.	TRBV4-2	.	TRBJ2-1	TGTGCCAGCAGCCTTGGGAATGAGCAGTTCTTC	CASSLGNEQFF
.	TRBV2	.	TRBJ1-4	TGTGCCAGCAGTGACGCCCCGATAGGAAAACTGTTTTTT	CASSDAPIGKLFF
.	TRBV29-1	.	TRBJ1-5	TGCAGCGTTGTGGCGGCAAGCAATCAGCCCCAGCATTTT	CSVVAASNQPQHF
.	TRBV6-6	.	TRBJ2-5	TGTGCCAGCAGTCCCAACCCCCGATCTCAAGAGACCCAGTACTTC	CASSPNPRSQETQYF
.	TRBV9	TRBD2	TRBJ2-1	TGTGCCAGCAGCGTATACCTAGCGGGTTCCTACAATGAGCAGTTCTTC	CASSVYLAGSYNEQFF
few	TRBV11-3	.	TRBJ2-7	TGTGCCAGCAGCCGCTCAGGGAGGAACGAGCAGTACTTC	CASSRSGRNEQYF
few	TRBV19	.	TRBJ1-1	TGTGCCAGTAGTATAGAAGGCAGGGTGAACACTGAAGCTTTCTTT	CASSIEGRVNTEAFF